This T cell receptor (beta chain) was sequenced in a study of blood T cell repertoires in COVID-19. In the study overall: The United States, Italy and Spain were the sources of the acute and convalescent COVID-19 samples.

Under the authors' procedure: By means of reference gene primer amplification, nucleated cell counts were estimated. The data were produced by immunoSEQ multiplex PCR, yet TCRdb's version contains in-frame clones alone and is incomplete. Clone size and the V and J calls come from that table; the DNA yielded D and trimming. The table has more than 80,000 clones, about 90% seen once. CDR3 length: 15 residues. Germline V CDR1 and CDR2: MNHNS, SASEGT. With 3 bases removed from V and 8 bases from J, the gap between germline ends came to 16 bases. The sample taken for sequencing was peripheral blood. This chain uses TRBV6-1 with TRBJ2-2; a weak D match, TRBD1 (6 bases). This receptor was obtained from a human donor with active COVID-19. The donor label of this sample is uncertain. The CDR3 nucleotides read TGTGCCAGCAGTGATCCCAACAGGGTTAGAGGGGAGCTGTTTTTT. The encoded protein is CASSDPNRVRGELFF.